Shown below are 10 T cell receptor beta chains from a single sample sequenced in a study of regulatory T cells in long-lasting Graves disease. Both iRepertoire HTBI primers and Arm-PCR of CDR3 regions were used to build the TCR beta libraries. TCRdb called the multiplex PCR reads again in MiXCR, with one record for every CDR3 protein. The table includes a few hundred thousand distinct CDR3 sequences, roughly 17% detected once. Time point noted: newly diagnosed GD, antithyroid drugs for less than 3 months. PBMC-derived RNA was used for the TCR library. This sample also belongs to another study, concerning T cells in Graves' hyperthyroidism and ophthalmopathy.

This specimen consisted of peripheral blood mononuclear cells (PBMCs), obtained at new diagnosis, from a patient treated with antithyroid drugs. Receptors originate from a woman aged 18-29 years with Graves disease.

This clonotype showed up many times. This chain uses TRBV20-1 with TRBJ2-1, with 7 bases identical to TRBD1. This CDR3 is built from 12 residues. In germline, CDR1 is DFQATT, CDR2 SNEGSKA (reference sequence). With V trimmed by 1 base and J by 8 bases, 2 bases remained unmatched. In DNA, the CDR3 is TGCAGTGCTAGAGGAGGGGGCTATGAGCAGTTCTTC. It translates to CSARGGGYEQFF.

In its sample, this clonotype was seen many times. This rearrangement joins TRBV7-9 to TRBJ1-2; D gene uncertain. The CDR3 is 12 residues long. CDR1 and CDR2 (germline): SEHNR, FQNEAQ (reference sequence). V was shortened by 1 base and J by 8 bases, with 8 bases between the two germline ends. The CDR3 bases are TGTGCCAGCAGCTTAGGATCCGGGGGCTACACCTTC. As protein: CASSLGSGGYTF.

This clonotype was detected ten times or more. The chain joins TRBV20-1 to TRBJ2-1; 12 nucleotides line up with TRBD2. Germline CDR1 is DFQATT and CDR2 is SNEGSKA (reference sequence). The V and J ends lost 5 bases and 4 bases, in that order; junction bases with no gene match: 6. The length of the CDR3 is 15 residues. The CDR3 spells CSAGVTSGSYNEQFF. The DNA of the CDR3 is TGCAGTGCTGGGGTGACTAGCGGGAGTTACAATGAGCAGTTCTTC.

On this clonotype: This may be a read error: a much more frequent sequence differs by one nucleotide. The rearrangement links TRBV3-1 to TRBJ2-1, with a tentative D call TRBD2 (6 bases). The CDR3 spans 14 residues. Germline V gene lookup returns CDR1 LGHDT and CDR2 YNNKEL (reference sequence). CDR3 loop: CAAAPAGFHNERFF. The CDR3 DNA follows: TGTGCCGCAGCACCAGCGGGTTTTCACAATGAGCGGTTCTTC.

A note on this clonotype: This may come from a read error, since a much larger clone is one base off. This chain links TRBV7-2 with TRBJ2-3; D not certain. TRBJ2-7 matches the DNA end more closely, so the J call is doubtful. From germline, CDR1 is SGHTA and CDR2 FQGNSA. The CDR3 has 13 residues. As DNA, the CDR3 is TGTGCCAGCGGCTTTTTCGGGTATTACGAGCAGTACTTC. Protein: CASGFFGYYEQYF.

There are many counts of this clonotype. The rearrangement uses TRBV24-1 and TRBJ1-5; no firm D call. Germline loops: CDR1 KGHDR, CDR2 SFDVKD. This CDR3 spans 15 amino acids. The germline V and J ends were trimmed by 3 bases and 5 bases, with 13 bases remaining between them. Here the CDR3 DNA reads TGTGCCACCAGTGATCCCATGTCTGGGGATCAGCCCCAGCATTTT. This translates into CATSDPMSGDQPQHF.

This clonotype came up a few times. This chain joins TRBV5-1 and TRBJ2-7; tentatively, D is TRBD2 (5 bases). The CDR3 is 17 amino acids. V was pared by 1 base and J by 0 bases, with 17 bases between. CDR1 and CDR2 (germline): SGHRS, YFSETQ. For the CDR3, the DNA is TGCGCCAGCAGCTTGACCCTCTCGACTATAATCTCCTACGAGCAGTACTTC. It is translated as CASSLTLSTIISYEQYF.

For the CDR3, the DNA is TGCAGTGCTAGTTTTCAGGCGCCAAACTATGGCTACACCTTC. Protein: CSASFQAPNYGYTF. The chain has TRBV20-1 and TRBJ1-2; no definite D call. CDR1 and CDR2 from the germline V gene are DFQATT and SNEGSKA (reference sequence). With 3 bases removed from V and 2 bases from J, the gap between germline ends came to 13 bases. The CDR3 contains 14 residues.

This clonotype was picked up many times. Written as DNA, the CDR3 is TGTGCCAGCACGCAACAGGGTAGAGACTATGGCTACACCTTC. Its translation: CASTQQGRDYGYTF. The chain uses TRBV5-6 and TRBJ1-2, with D possibly TRBD1 on 6 matching bases. V was cut by 6 bases and J by 3 bases, with 15 bases left in between. There are 14 residues in the CDR3. CDR1 and CDR2 (germline): SGHDT, YYEEEE. Full variable domain (outside the CDR3, taken from reference TRBV5-6 and TRBJ1-2): DAGVTQSPTHLIKTRGQQVTLRCSPKSGHDTVSWYQQALGQGPQFIFQYYEEEERQRGNFPDRFSGHQFPNYSSELNVNALLLGDSALYLCASTQQGRDYGYTFGSGTRLTVV.

The CDR3 nucleotides read TGCGCCAGCAGCTTGGGGGGGCATGGTCAGCCCCAGCATTTT. It translates to CASSLGGHGQPQHF. This chain uses TRBV5-1 with TRBJ1-5; a weak D match, TRBD1 (6 bases). With 0 bases removed from V and 6 bases from J, the gap between germline ends came to 10 bases. The germline V gene encodes CDR1 SGHRS and CDR2 YFSETQ. The length of the CDR3 is 14 residues.